The rows below give T cell receptor beta chains drawn from one sample of a study of blood T cell repertoires in COVID-19. Produced via immunoSEQ multiplex PCR; TCRdb's table is partial and in-frame only. The sample has fewer than 300,000 clones; approximately 81% are singletons. Material: PBMCs or T cells enriched from blood (not recorded which). The receptors stem from a woman between 50 and 59 years old who had recovered from COVID-19. The CDR3 runs from the conserved cysteine through the conserved F or W. The D gene is left open where the match is weak. Clone sizes are given selectively: once, few, many, or a class where the clone is expanded.

- TRBJ2-7 TRBV7-2 - TGTGCCAGCAGCTTAAAGGGGCCCCACGAGCAGTACTTC CASSLKGPHEQYF
- TRBJ1-1 TRBV7-2 - TGTGCCAGCAGCTCACAGGGCAACACTGAAGCTTTCTTT CASSSQGNTEAFF
TRBD2 TRBJ2-1 TRBV5-1 - TGCGCCAGCAGCTTGGTAGCGGGAGCTTACAATGAGCAGTTCTTC CASSLVAGAYNEQFF
- TRBJ1-1 TRBV2 many TGTGCCAGCAAAAGGCAGGGCAGGGACACTGAAGCTTTCTTT CASKRQGRDTEAFF
TRBD1 TRBJ1-2 TRBV6-2/TRBV6-3 - TGTGCCAGCAGTTCCTGGGACAGAGTGGGGGGCTACACCTTC CASSSWDRVGGYTF
- TRBJ2-1 TRBV12-5 - TGTGCTAGTGGTTTGGGCAGGACTAGCACAGGGGATGAGCAGTTCTTC CASGLGRTSTGDEQFF
- TRBJ1-5 TRBV30 - TGTGCCTGGAGTGAGGGGAATCAGCCCCAGCATTTT CAWSEGNQPQHF
- TRBJ1-4 TRBV19 - TGTGCCACCCAGCGGGGACGGGCTAATGAAAAACTGTTTTTT CATQRGRANEKLFF
- TRBJ2-2 TRBV7-2 - TGTGCCAGCACCCTCGATATAGACACCGGGGAGCTGTTTTTT CASTLDIDTGELFF
- TRBJ1-2 TRBV5-4 - TGTGCCAGCAGCTTGGACTTCTATGGCTACACCTTC CASSLDFYGYTF
TRBD2 TRBJ2-3 TRBV4-1 - TGCGCCAGCAGCCTCGGTAGCGGGGGGTGGGATACGCAGTATTTT CASSLGSGGWDTQYF
- TRBJ1-5 TRBV7-9 - TGTGCCAGCAGCTTAGGACAGCATAGCAATCAGCCCCAGCATTTT CASSLGQHSNQPQHF
- TRBJ2-7 TRBV2 - TGTGCCAGCACACGGACAGCTAGCTCCTACGAGCAGTACTTC CASTRTASSYEQYF
TRBD1 TRBJ1-4 TRBV30 - TGTGCCTGGGGTAGAAGGGACAGGGGAGGTGAAAAACTGTTTTTT CAWGRRDRGGEKLFF
- TRBJ1-1 TRBV7-3 - TGTGCCAGCAGCCCAACCCAGAAGAACACTGAAGCTTTCTTT CASSPTQKNTEAFF
- TRBJ2-7 TRBV5-1 - TGCGCCAGCAGCTCGGACAACTCCTACGAGCAGTACTTC CASSSDNSYEQYF
- TRBJ2-7 TRBV16 - TGTGCCAGCAGCCAGGCGGGGAGCTACGAGCAGTACTTC CASSQAGSYEQYF
TRBD2 TRBJ2-3 TRBV9 - TGTGCCAGCAGCGTAAACCCTAGCGGGGTTACAGATACGCAGTATTTT CASSVNPSGVTDTQYF
TRBD1 TRBJ1-1 TRBV18 - TGTGCCAGCTCACAGGGGACAGGGGGCACTGAAGCTTTCTTT CASSQGTGGTEAFF
- TRBJ1-1 TRBV28 few TGTGCCAGCAGTTTTCCGCGGAGGGGCCGGAACACTGAAGCTTTCTTT CASSFPRRGRNTEAFF
- TRBJ1-4 TRBV10-1 - TGCGCCAGCAGTGAGAAGTCGTCAGGAGGAAATGAAAAACTGTTTTTT CASSEKSSGGNEKLFF
- TRBJ1-4 TRBV29-1 - TGCAGCGTCGCTCCCTCAGGTGACCGGAATGAAAAACTGTTTTTT CSVAPSGDRNEKLFF
TRBD2 TRBJ2-5 TRBV7-9 - TGTGCCAGCAGCAAGGGACTAGCAGAGACCCAGTACTTC CASSKGLAETQYF
- TRBJ1-5 TRBV4-2 - TGTGCCAGCAGCCAACCTAACTCGGGGGAGGGGATCCAGCCCCAGCATTTT CASSQPNSGEGIQPQHF
TRBD1 TRBJ1-1 TRBV7-2 - TGTGCCAGCAGCGCCCAGACAGGGGGCATAACTGAAGCTTTCTTT CASSAQTGGITEAFF
TRBD2 TRBJ2-1 TRBV2 - TGTGCCAGCAGTGGGATGGGACTAGCGGGATACAATGAGCAGTTCTTC CASSGMGLAGYNEQFF
- TRBJ1-3 TRBV7-2 - TGTGCCAGCAGCTTTGACGGAGTCTCTGGAAACACCATATATTTT CASSFDGVSGNTIYF
- TRBJ2-7 TRBV9 - TGTGCCAGCAGCGTAGATGGCCGTTCCTACGAGCAGTACTTC CASSVDGRSYEQYF
- TRBJ1-5 TRBV7-2 - TGTGCCAGCAGCGCGGGAGGTGGACAGTTGAATCAGCCCCAGCATTTT CASSAGGGQLNQPQHF
- TRBJ2-1 TRBV11-2 - TGTGCCAGCAGCTTCACTTCAGGAGGGTCCTACAATGAGCAGTTCTTC CASSFTSGGSYNEQFF
TRBD1 TRBJ1-5 TRBV7-2 - TGTGCCAGCAGCCCCTTTGGGACAGAGAATCAGCCCCAGCATTTT CASSPFGTENQPQHF
TRBD2 TRBJ2-3 TRBV7-9 - TGTGCCAGCAGCTCGACTAGCGGTCGCACAGATACGCAGTATTTT CASSSTSGRTDTQYF
TRBD1 TRBJ1-1 TRBV2 - TGTGCCAGCAGTTTTTTCACAGGGGGACAAACTGAAGCTTTCTTT CASSFFTGGQTEAFF
- TRBJ1-4 TRBV25-1 - TGTGCCAGCTCCCGTGGGGCAAGGGGTAATGAAAAACTGTTTTTT CASSRGARGNEKLFF
- TRBJ1-3 TRBV29-1 - TGCAGCGTCCTCAGGGGTGGAGGTGGAAACACCATATATTTT CSVLRGGGGNTIYF
- TRBJ1-1 TRBV5-4 - TGTGCCAGCAGCTCCCCGGGAAACACTGAAGCTTTCTTT CASSSPGNTEAFF
TRBD1 TRBJ1-1 TRBV30 - TGTGCCTGGAGGGACAGGGGTAAGACTGAAGCTTTCTTT CAWRDRGKTEAFF
- TRBJ2-1 TRBV27 - TGTGCCAGCAGCGCACTCCGGGGAGGACAGCAGTTCTTC CASSALRGGQQFF
- TRBJ2-3 TRBV5-1 - TGCGCCAGCAGCTTGGCTAACCCTAGCACAGATACGCAGTATTTT CASSLANPSTDTQYF
- TRBJ1-2 TRBV28 - TGTGCCAGCAGCTACGGGATTTTCTATGGCTACACCTTC CASSYGIFYGYTF
- TRBJ1-2 TRBV29-1 - TGCAGCGTTGAAAAACGTCAGGTACCTGGCTACACCTTC CSVEKRQVPGYTF
- TRBJ2-5 TRBV6-6 - TGTGCCAGCGGACTGGTTGAAGAGACCCAGTACTTC CASGLVEETQYF
- TRBJ1-2 TRBV4-3 once TGCGCCAGCAGCCAACTAGGCGGGACTAACTATGGCTACACCTTC CASSQLGGTNYGYTF
- TRBJ2-7 TRBV19 - TGTGCCAGTAGTATTTCGACAGTCTACGAGCAGTACTTC CASSISTVYEQYF
TRBD2 TRBJ2-2 TRBV30 - TGTGCCTGCCCTAGCGGGAACACCGGGGAGCTGTTTTTT CACPSGNTGELFF
- TRBJ2-5 TRBV4-3 - TGCGCCAGCAGCCAACGGAGAGGCCGGGTCCAAGAGACCCAGTACTTC CASSQRRGRVQETQYF
- TRBJ1-1 TRBV30 - TGTGCCTGGGAACCGGGATATGACGCTGAAGCTTTCTTT CAWEPGYDAEAFF
TRBD2 TRBJ2-1 TRBV30 few TGTGCCTGGAGTGCTCTAGCGGGGGCCAACAATGAGCAGTTCTTC CAWSALAGANNEQFF
TRBD2 TRBJ2-1 TRBV2 - TGTGCCAGCAGTGACGTGGGGCGGGAGTACAATGAGCAGTTCTTC CASSDVGREYNEQFF
TRBD1 TRBJ1-1 TRBV19 - TGTGCCAGTAGTCGGGACGGGGACAGGGGTGAAGACACTGAAGCTTTCTTT CASSRDGDRGEDTEAFF
- TRBJ1-4 TRBV5-5 - TGTGCCAGCAGCTTCGTTAAGGGACTTGATGAGGAACTGTTTTTT CASSFVKGLDEELFF
TRBD1 TRBJ1-1 TRBV2 once TGTGCCAGCAGTGGGGCGTGGCAGGGGGCTGAAGCTTTCTTT CASSGAWQGAEAFF
TRBD1 TRBJ1-5 TRBV6-5 - TGTGCCACCCGGACAGGCCCAAATCAGCCCCAGCATTTT CATRTGPNQPQHF
TRBD2 TRBJ2-3 TRBV10-2 - TGCGCCAGCAGTGAGTCGCCTAGCGGGGGGTTAGATACGCAGTATTTT CASSESPSGGLDTQYF
- TRBJ1-2 TRBV29-1 few TGCAGCGGCTCGGGTGTCTATGGCTACACCTTC CSGSGVYGYTF